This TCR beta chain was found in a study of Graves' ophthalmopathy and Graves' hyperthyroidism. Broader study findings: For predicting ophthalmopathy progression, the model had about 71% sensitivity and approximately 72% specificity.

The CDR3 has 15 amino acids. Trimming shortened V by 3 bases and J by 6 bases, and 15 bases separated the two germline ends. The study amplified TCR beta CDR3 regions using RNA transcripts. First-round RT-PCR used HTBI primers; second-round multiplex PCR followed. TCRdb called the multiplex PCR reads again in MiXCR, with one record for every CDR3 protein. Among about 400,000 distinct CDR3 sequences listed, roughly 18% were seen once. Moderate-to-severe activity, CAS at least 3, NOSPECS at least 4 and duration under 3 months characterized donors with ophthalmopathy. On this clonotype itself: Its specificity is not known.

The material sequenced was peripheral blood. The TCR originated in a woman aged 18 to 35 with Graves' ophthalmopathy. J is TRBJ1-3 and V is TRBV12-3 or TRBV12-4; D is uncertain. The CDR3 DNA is TGTGCCAGCAGTTTGGGCCGGACCTATGAAAACACCATATATTTT. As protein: CASSLGRTYENTIYF.